This is a list of T cell receptor beta chains from one sample in a study of a mutant IDH1 vaccine in newly diagnosed glioma. Antigens of these TCRs are unknown. Some clones are missing from TCRdb's copy, which holds only in-frame ones; the method was immunoSEQ multiplex PCR. The repertoire has approximately 28,000 clones, more than 70% of them found once; the top ten carry 7.5% to 9.5%. Here the sequenced sample was PBMCs, taken from a glioma patient whose treatment included an IDH1 peptide vaccine. These TCRs come from a woman between 18 and 30 years old with glioma. Both conserved end residues are part of each CDR3. Fields, in order: clone size, D gene, J gene, V gene, CDR3 DNA, CDR3 protein. D genes are given only for firm matches. Some rows mark clone size as missing; the rest say once, few, many or name a class of expanded clone.

>.|.|TRBJ2-5|TRBV5-1
TGCGCCAGCAGCCTATTAGAGACCCAGTACTTC
CASSLLETQYF
>.|TRBD1|TRBJ2-1|TRBV27
TGTGCCAGCATACCAATGGGACAGGGGATCGATGAGCAGTTCTTC
CASIPMGQGIDEQFF
>.|.|TRBJ1-6|TRBV4-3
TGCGCCAGCAGCCAGGGGAGCTCTCACACACCCCTCCACTTT
CASSQGSSHTPLHF
>.|.|TRBJ2-1|TRBV5-5
TGTGCCAGCAGCGGCGACTTGTACAATGAGCAGTTCTTC
CASSGDLYNEQFF
>few|TRBD1|TRBJ2-7|TRBV5-1
TGCGCCAGCAGCTTGGGCACAGGGGGCATGTACGAGCAGTACTTC
CASSLGTGGMYEQYF
>.|.|TRBJ2-5|TRBV7-2
TGTGCCAGCAGCTTAGCGGCGGGCGAGACCCAGTACTTC
CASSLAAGETQYF
>.|.|TRBJ1-1|TRBV5-4
TGTGCCAGCAGCTTGGGAGGGATGAACACTGAAGCTTTCTTT
CASSLGGMNTEAFF
>.|TRBD1|TRBJ2-6|TRBV7-9
TGTGCCAGCAGCTCCCCGGGACAGGGTGTCGGTGGGGCCAACGTCCTGACTTTC
CASSSPGQGVGGANVLTF
>.|TRBD2|TRBJ2-2|TRBV10-3
TGTGCCATCTCTGAACGGCGGGACTATAACACCGGGGAGCTGTTTTTT
CAISERRDYNTGELFF
>.|.|TRBJ1-4|TRBV2
TGTGCCAGCAGTGAGAACGATAATGAAAAACTGTTTTTT
CASSENDNEKLFF
>.|TRBD1|TRBJ1-5|TRBV2
TGTGCCAGCGCGGCTCAACAGGGGTATCAGCCCCAGCATTTT
CASAAQQGYQPQHF
>few|.|TRBJ2-5|TRBV5-1
TGCGCCAGCAGCCAGCCGGGACCCCAAGAGACCCAGTACTTC
CASSQPGPQETQYF
>.|.|TRBJ1-6|TRBV6-5
TGTGCCAGCAGCCGACCGGGGGCTAATTCACCCCTCCACTTT
CASSRPGANSPLHF
>.|.|TRBJ2-1|TRBV2
TGTGCCAGCAGTGCGGGACTTCAACCCCCCAATGAGCAGTTCTTC
CASSAGLQPPNEQFF
>.|.|TRBJ1-2|TRBV7-9
TGTGCCAGCAGCTTCCCAGTGACGGATGGCTACACCTTC
CASSFPVTDGYTF
>.|.|TRBJ1-1|TRBV6-5
TGTGCCAGCAGTTACTCGGGGATCGGCTCTGAAGCTTTCTTT
CASSYSGIGSEAFF
>.|.|TRBJ1-2|TRBV4-2
TGTGCCAGCAGCCAGGAGGCCGCAATGGGGTATGGCTACACCTTC
CASSQEAAMGYGYTF
>.|.|TRBJ1-6|TRBV7-2
TGTGCCAGCAGCTTAGGGACCCTTCAGGAGGTCCACTTT
CASSLGTLQEVHF
>.|.|TRBJ1-6|TRBV27
TGTGCCAGCAGTTTGACGCAGATTAATTCACCCCTCCACTTT
CASSLTQINSPLHF
>.|.|TRBJ2-6|TRBV5-4
TGTGCCAGCAGCTTAGGACTGGCTGTGAGCTCTGGGGCCAACGTCCTGACTTTC
CASSLGLAVSSGANVLTF
>.|.|TRBJ1-5|TRBV27
TGTGCCAGCAGGGGTTTGACGATGAGCAATCAGCCCCAGCATTTT
CASRGLTMSNQPQHF
>.|TRBD1|TRBJ2-1|TRBV5-1
TGCGCCAGCAGCGAGGGACAGACCTACAATGAGCAGTTCTTC
CASSEGQTYNEQFF
>.|.|TRBJ2-1|TRBV27
TGTGCCAGCAAGTCAGGGCTCCTCGATAATGAGCAGTTCTTC
CASKSGLLDNEQFF
>.|.|TRBJ2-3|TRBV5-6
TGTGCCAGCAGCTCCGGGACCCAACATGCAGATACGCAGTATTTT
CASSSGTQHADTQYF
>.|TRBD2|TRBJ2-1|TRBV28
TGTGCCAGCACGTTACTAGCGGAGAACTCCTACAATGAGCAGTTCTTC
CASTLLAENSYNEQFF
>.|.|TRBJ2-4|TRBV7-9
TGTGCCACCCACCGGTCAGACATTCAGTACTTC
CATHRSDIQYF
>few|.|TRBJ2-1|TRBV9
TGTGCCAGCAGCAGTAATAACTATGAGCAGTTCTTC
CASSSNNYEQFF
>few|.|TRBJ1-6|TRBV9
TGTGCCAGCAGCCCACAGGGTTTTCTCCCCTATAATTCACCCCTCCACTTT
CASSPQGFLPYNSPLHF
>few|.|TRBJ1-2|TRBV7-9
TGTGCCAGCAGCTTCAGGGGCGGCGGTGGCTACACCTTC
CASSFRGGGGYTF
>.|TRBD1|TRBJ2-3|TRBV5-6
TGTGCCAGCAGCTTGTCGGAGGGGGACAGGGTTACTTATACGCAGTATTTT
CASSLSEGDRVTYTQYF
>.|TRBD2|TRBJ2-2|TRBV5-1
TGCGCCAGCAGCAGCGGGGTTTACACCGGGGAGCTGTTTTTT
CASSSGVYTGELFF
>.|.|TRBJ2-5|TRBV4-1
TGCGCCAGCAGCCTACCGGCAACTACCCTCCAAGAGACCCAGTACTTC
CASSLPATTLQETQYF
>.|TRBD2|TRBJ2-7|TRBV28
TGTGCCAGCAGTTTAGTAGCGGGAATACCCGAGCAGTACTTC
CASSLVAGIPEQYF
>few|.|TRBJ1-5|TRBV4-1
TGCGCCAGCAGTCGGGAGGGGACACCTAATCAGCCCCAGCATTTT
CASSREGTPNQPQHF
>once|.|TRBJ2-2|TRBV10-3
TGTGCCATCAGTAATCCGACACCGACCGGGGAGCTGTTTTTT
CAISNPTPTGELFF
>.|TRBD1|TRBJ2-4|TRBV10-1
TGCGCCAGCAGTGGGACAGGGGGCGGGTTTAGGTACAAAAACATTCAGTACTTC
CASSGTGGGFRYKNIQYF
>.|TRBD2|TRBJ2-3|TRBV7-8
TGTGCCAGCAGCCCGCGGACTAGCGGGGGTACGGATACGCAGTATTTT
CASSPRTSGGTDTQYF
>.|.|TRBJ1-2|TRBV23-1
TGCGCCAGCGATACTCTGGGGCAGGAGAACTATGGCTACACCTTC
CASDTLGQENYGYTF
>.|.|TRBJ1-1|TRBV10-3
TGTGCCATCAGTGAGCTAGCGGGGGGGGTGAACACTGAAGCTTTCTTT
CAISELAGGVNTEAFF
>.|.|TRBJ2-1|TRBV6-5
TGTGCCAGCGTGGCGGCAGGGGCCCGCTACAATGAGCAGTTCTTC
CASVAAGARYNEQFF
>few|TRBD1|TRBJ1-2|TRBV6-1
TGTGCCAGCAGTGAAAGACAGGGAGCGGGCTATGGCTACACCTTC
CASSERQGAGYGYTF
>once|.|TRBJ1-2|TRBV2
TGTGCCAGCAGTGTGGGCAGTCACTATGGCTACACCTTC
CASSVGSHYGYTF
>.|TRBD1|TRBJ1-5|TRBV28
TGTGCCAGCAGTCCTTCCCTAGACAGGGGAAATCAGCCCCAGCATTTT
CASSPSLDRGNQPQHF
>.|.|TRBJ1-1|TRBV25-1
TGTGCCAGCAGACAGTTGAACACTGAAGCTTTCTTT
CASRQLNTEAFF
>.|.|TRBJ2-1|TRBV5-1
TGCGCCAGCAGCTTGGCTTACAGGAACAATGAGCAGTTCTTC
CASSLAYRNNEQFF